Listed below are T cell receptor beta chains from one sample, sequenced in a study of blood T cell repertoires in COVID-19. Assay: immunoSEQ multiplex PCR; the TCRdb copy retains only in-frame clones and omits some. The table records some 68,000 clones, around 83% of them present only once. The sample taken for sequencing was peripheral blood. The receptor source for this set is a man between 65 and 79 years old with acute or convalescent COVID-19. CDR3s include the opening cysteine and the closing phenylalanine or tryptophan. Clone size is not always given. Where it is, it says once, few, many or a class for expanded clones.

cdr3_aa v_call clone_size j_call
CASSLDRTGRSYEQYF TRBV7-9 few TRBJ2-7
CASSPLQDKYNSPLHF TRBV18 - TRBJ1-6
CASSTDSNEKLFF TRBV9 - TRBJ1-4
CASSLDGESSYNEQFF TRBV11-3 - TRBJ2-1
CASTLGASGSYEQYF TRBV6-6 - TRBJ2-7
CASSSHPQAEAFF TRBV12-3/TRBV12-4 - TRBJ1-1
CSASVSGVSYEQYF TRBV20-1 - TRBJ2-7
CASSQEREYYGYTF TRBV4-3 once TRBJ1-2
CATSRAPGEKLFF TRBV15 - TRBJ1-4
CASSEERGSYNEQFF TRBV6-1 - TRBJ2-1
CASRTSWTQYF TRBV6-5 - TRBJ2-5
CATPEEPTGHTQYF TRBV2 - TRBJ2-3
CSVEGLARNEQFF TRBV29-1 - TRBJ2-1
CASMVHNTEAFF TRBV6-5 - TRBJ1-1
CASSSAGPAGELFF TRBV27 few TRBJ2-2
CASMPGQGLNEQYF TRBV6-5 - TRBJ2-7
CASTRDRGSYEQYF TRBV5-4 - TRBJ2-7
CASSSPGQGAYNEQFF TRBV5-4 - TRBJ2-1
CASSLGGYRQETQYF TRBV7-7 - TRBJ2-5
CASTWRVSAYNEQFF TRBV27 - TRBJ2-1
CASSQEPSGNTQYF TRBV4-3 once TRBJ2-3
CASSTQGAATNEKLFF TRBV5-6 - TRBJ1-4
CASSLRPGLTYEQYF TRBV5-6 - TRBJ2-7
CASSLARANTEAFF TRBV7-2 once TRBJ1-1
CASSLSGGGQPQHF TRBV27 - TRBJ1-5
CASSLAWTPGGGYTF TRBV5-5 - TRBJ1-2
CSAAGQGAEKLFF TRBV29-1 - TRBJ1-4
CASTLGGSYEQYF TRBV28 - TRBJ2-7
CASSRPGLGFYEQYF TRBV5-6 - TRBJ2-7
CASSDQTSGRNEQFF TRBV28 - TRBJ2-1
CASSRQGVTQYF TRBV6-5 - TRBJ2-5
CASSSGQHSEKLFF TRBV5-5 - TRBJ1-4
CASSLSTGGSNQPQHF TRBV27 - TRBJ1-5
CASSRIAGPWEAFF TRBV4-3 once TRBJ1-1
CASSPITGSGELFF TRBV7-8 - TRBJ2-2
CASSYSAWTSPNEQFF TRBV6-5 - TRBJ2-1
CASKALGPGSTSGANVLTF TRBV19 - TRBJ2-6
CASSHRGAGTGELFF TRBV19 - TRBJ2-2
CASSVVSAPGGYEQYF TRBV6-1 few TRBJ2-7
CASSLDPEPYNEQFF TRBV5-4 - TRBJ2-1
CASSAEPGTSGRLMSYNEQFF TRBV9 - TRBJ2-1
CASSQVHPSGVSSTDTQYF TRBV3-1/TRBV3-2 large TRBJ2-3
CASSRDKTYEQYF TRBV6-6 - TRBJ2-7
CASSRGQTLQETQYF TRBV3-1/TRBV3-2 once TRBJ2-5
CASSYQGGQPQHF TRBV27 - TRBJ1-5
CATSAGAGGAKETQYF TRBV24-1 - TRBJ2-5
CASSWGRERGTEAFF TRBV10-1 - TRBJ1-1
CATGRGSYEQYF TRBV27 - TRBJ2-7
CASSPTTRADTQYF TRBV28 - TRBJ2-3
CASSQGTGLTTGELFF TRBV4-2 - TRBJ2-2
CASSPFETSGYNEQFF TRBV14 - TRBJ2-1
CASSLSGRTLEEQYF TRBV10-2 - TRBJ2-7
CASSFFRGNEKLFF TRBV7-2 - TRBJ1-4
CASSQAKVGEGNEQYF TRBV23-1 - TRBJ2-7
CASTLRRTRYNTEAFF TRBV28 - TRBJ1-1
CASLGQGAFGYTF TRBV19 - TRBJ1-2